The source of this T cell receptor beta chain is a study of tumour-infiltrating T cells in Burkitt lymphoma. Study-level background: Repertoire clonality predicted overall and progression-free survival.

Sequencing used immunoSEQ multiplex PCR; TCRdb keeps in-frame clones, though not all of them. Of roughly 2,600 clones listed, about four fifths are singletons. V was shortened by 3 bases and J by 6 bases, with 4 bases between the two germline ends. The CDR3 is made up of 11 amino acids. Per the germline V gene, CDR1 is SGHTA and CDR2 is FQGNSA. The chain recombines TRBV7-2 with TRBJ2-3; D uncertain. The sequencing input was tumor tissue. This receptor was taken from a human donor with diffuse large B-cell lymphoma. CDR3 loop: CASSLEDTQYF. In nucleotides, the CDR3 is TGTGCCAGCAGCTTGGAGGATACGCAGTATTTT.